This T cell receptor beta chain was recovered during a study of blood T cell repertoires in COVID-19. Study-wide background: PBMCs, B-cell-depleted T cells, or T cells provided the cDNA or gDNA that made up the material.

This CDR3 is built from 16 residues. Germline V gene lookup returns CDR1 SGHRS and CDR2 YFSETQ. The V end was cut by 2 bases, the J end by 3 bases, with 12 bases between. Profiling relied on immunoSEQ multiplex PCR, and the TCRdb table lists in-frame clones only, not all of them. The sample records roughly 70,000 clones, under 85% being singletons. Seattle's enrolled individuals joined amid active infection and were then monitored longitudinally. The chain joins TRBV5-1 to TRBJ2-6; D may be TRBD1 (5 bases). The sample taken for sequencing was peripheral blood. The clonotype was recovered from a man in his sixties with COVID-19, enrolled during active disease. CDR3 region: CASSFQGSLGANVLTF. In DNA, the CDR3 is TGCGCCAGCAGCTTTCAGGGTAGTCTTGGGGCCAACGTCCTGACTTTC.